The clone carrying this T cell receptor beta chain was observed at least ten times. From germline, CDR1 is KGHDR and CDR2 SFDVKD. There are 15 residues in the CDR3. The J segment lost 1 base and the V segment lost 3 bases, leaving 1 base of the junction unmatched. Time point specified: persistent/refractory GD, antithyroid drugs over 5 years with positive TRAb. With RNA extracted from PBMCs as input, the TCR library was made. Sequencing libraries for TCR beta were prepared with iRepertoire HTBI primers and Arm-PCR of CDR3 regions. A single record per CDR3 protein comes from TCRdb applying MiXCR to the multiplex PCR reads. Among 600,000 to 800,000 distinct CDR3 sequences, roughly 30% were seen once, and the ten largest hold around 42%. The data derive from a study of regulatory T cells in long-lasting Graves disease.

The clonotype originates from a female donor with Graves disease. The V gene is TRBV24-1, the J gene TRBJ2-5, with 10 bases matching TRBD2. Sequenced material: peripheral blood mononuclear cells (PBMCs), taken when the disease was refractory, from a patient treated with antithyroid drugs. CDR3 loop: CATSDGLAVQETQYF. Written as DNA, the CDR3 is TGTGCCACCAGTGATGGACTAGCGGTCCAAGAGACCCAGTACTTC.